This is a list of T cell receptor beta chains from one sample in a study of early T cells in non-severe SARS-CoV-2 infection. From the 5' RACE reads, TCRdb called clonotypes with MiXCR, one entry per CDR3 protein. The table shows tens of thousands of distinct CDR3 sequences, with 5.5% to 6.5% occurring only once. This sample comprised whole blood, obtained at baseline. These receptors were taken from an adult who was a healthcare worker with PCR-confirmed SARS-CoV-2 infection or an uninfected control (not recorded which). Each CDR3 is given with its conserved first and last residue. Fields, in order: V gene, D gene, clone size, J gene, CDR3 DNA, CDR3 protein. The D gene is left open where the match is weak. Where a row states a size, it is once, few, many or the class of an expanded clone; other rows omit it.

>TRBV7-2|TRBD1|few|TRBJ1-5
TGTGCCAGCAGTTTAGCGGGACAGAGAGGGCCCAATCAGCCCCAGCATTTT
CASSLAGQRGPNQPQHF
>TRBV6-4|.|medium-sized|TRBJ2-2
TGTGCCAGCAGTACAGGGGAGGACACCGGGGAGCTGTTTTTT
CASSTGEDTGELFF
>TRBV7-2|TRBD2|.|TRBJ2-7
TGTGCCAGCAGCCTTCGGGGGGTGTCCTACGAGCAGTACTTC
CASSLRGVSYEQYF
>TRBV12-3/TRBV12-4|TRBD1|.|TRBJ1-3
TGTGCCAGCAGTTCGCACAGGGGCTCTGGAAACACCATATATTTT
CASSSHRGSGNTIYF
>TRBV12-3/TRBV12-4|.|.|TRBJ2-7
TGTGCCAGCAGTTTCTTTATGTCAGGTGGCAACTACGAGCAGAACTTC
CASSFFMSGGNYEQNF
>TRBV11-2|.|.|TRBJ2-5
TGTGCCAGCAGTTCCTATGGGGCCCAAGAGACCCAGTACTTC
CASSSYGAQETQYF
>TRBV6-1|.|many|TRBJ2-7
TGTGCCAGCAGTAGGGACTGGCAAGCCTACGAGCAGTACTTC
CASSRDWQAYEQYF
>TRBV7-9|TRBD1|few|TRBJ1-1
TGTGCCAGCAGCTGGGACAGCACTGAAGCTTTCTTT
CASSWDSTEAFF
>TRBV5-1|.|few|TRBJ1-5
TGCGCCAGCAGCTTGGCCGGGCAGGGAAATCAGCCCCAGCATTTT
CASSLAGQGNQPQHF
>TRBV29-1|.|many|TRBJ1-2
TGCAGCGCTAGAGGGGCTAACTATGGCTACACCTTC
CSARGANYGYTF
>TRBV6-1|TRBD2|many|TRBJ2-1
TGTGCCAGCAGCGGACTAGCCGGGTACAATGAGCAGTTCTTC
CASSGLAGYNEQFF
>TRBV12-3/TRBV12-4|.|many|TRBJ1-6
TGTGCCAGCAGTTTTTACGGGAAGGATTCACCCCTCCACTTT
CASSFYGKDSPLHF
>TRBV2|.|many|TRBJ1-6
TGTGCCAGCAGTATGGACAGCGTTAATTCACCCCTCCACTTT
CASSMDSVNSPLHF
>TRBV7-8|.|many|TRBJ1-2
TGTGCCAGCAGCTTTCTGACAGGTCCTAACTATGGCTACACCTTC
CASSFLTGPNYGYTF
>TRBV7-9|TRBD1|.|TRBJ2-2
TGTGCCAGCAGCTTCCAAGGGGGCGCGGGCACCGGGGAGCTGTTTTTT
CASSFQGGAGTGELFF
>TRBV27|TRBD1|.|TRBJ1-3
TGTGCCAGCAGTTTAACAGGGGGCCTTTCTGGAAACACCATATATTTT
CASSLTGGLSGNTIYF
>TRBV19|.|many|TRBJ2-1
TGTGCCAGTAGGTCTAGCCCTCGCCACAATGAGCAGTTCTTC
CASRSSPRHNEQFF
>TRBV2|TRBD1|many|TRBJ2-3
TGTGCCAGCAGTCAGGACAGGCCTACTAGCACAGATACGCAGTATTTT
CASSQDRPTSTDTQYF
>TRBV7-2|.|.|TRBJ1-1
TGTGCCAGCAGCCCCGCGAGGGGCTATGAAGCTTTCTTT
CASSPARGYEAFF
>TRBV10-1|TRBD1|many|TRBJ1-1
TGCGCCAGCAGAGAACAGGGGGCGGCTGAAGCTTTCTTT
CASREQGAAEAFF
>TRBV19|TRBD1|many|TRBJ1-2
TGTGCCAGTAGTATCACGGGACAGGGAGGGTATGGCTACACCTTC
CASSITGQGGYGYTF
>TRBV20-1|TRBD2|many|TRBJ2-1
TGCAGTGCTAGACCTAAGCGGGGGGACTACTACAATGAGCAGTTCTTC
CSARPKRGDYYNEQFF
>TRBV27|.|.|TRBJ1-1
TGTGCCAGCAGTTTAGGGACGGGAGTCCTGAACACTGAAGCTTTCTTT
CASSLGTGVLNTEAFF
>TRBV6-6|.|many|TRBJ1-3
TGTGCCAGCACCCTGCAGATTTCTGGAAACACCATATATTTT
CASTLQISGNTIYF
>TRBV11-2|TRBD2|many|TRBJ2-1
TGTGCCAGCAGCTTAGATCCTAGCGGGGGACCATGGTTCTTC
CASSLDPSGGPWFF
>TRBV7-6|TRBD1|many|TRBJ1-2
TGTGCCAGCAGTAGACAGGGGCACTATGGCTACACCTTC
CASSRQGHYGYTF
>TRBV2|TRBD2|few|TRBJ2-5
TGTGCCAGCAGTGAATATCTGGGACTAGGCCAAGAGACCCAGTACTTC
CASSEYLGLGQETQYF
>TRBV19|TRBD2|few|TRBJ2-1
TGTGCCAGTAGTATAGGGAGCGGGGGGGCAAATGAGCAGTTCTTC
CASSIGSGGANEQFF
>TRBV7-2|TRBD2|few|TRBJ2-1
TGTGCCAGCAGCTTACGGGGGGGCCATGAGCAGTTCTTC
CASSLRGGHEQFF
>TRBV4-3|TRBD1|many|TRBJ2-2
TGCGCCAGCGGCGGACAGGGAAGGGACACCGGGGAGCTGTTTTTT
CASGGQGRDTGELFF
>TRBV5-4|.|many|TRBJ2-3
TGTGCCAGCAGCTGGGGGGAAGGCACAGATACGCAGTATTTT
CASSWGEGTDTQYF
>TRBV28|TRBD1|many|TRBJ1-2
TGTGCCAGCAGCTGGGACAGGGGAGGTTTCGGAGGCTACACCTTC
CASSWDRGGFGGYTF
>TRBV6-5|.|many|TRBJ1-1
TGTGCCAGCAGAAACGGGGGGCAGAACACTGAAGCTTTCTTT
CASRNGGQNTEAFF
>TRBV4-2|.|.|TRBJ1-4
TGTGCCAGCAGCCAAGGAAGGAGGGTCACGATTAATGAAAAACTGTTTTTT
CASSQGRRVTINEKLFF
>TRBV6-2/TRBV6-3|TRBD2|many|TRBJ2-3
TGTGCCAGCAGGCCCCCCAGCGGGGGGGCAGATACGCAGTATTTT
CASRPPSGGADTQYF
>TRBV6-5|TRBD2|.|TRBJ2-5
TGTGCCAGCAGACTAGGACTAGCCCCAGAGACCCAGTACTTC
CASRLGLAPETQYF
>TRBV18|TRBD1|many|TRBJ1-2
TGTGCCAGCACGCTCCCGAACAGGGGTAATGGCTACACCTTC
CASTLPNRGNGYTF
>TRBV7-6|.|.|TRBJ1-1
TGTGCCAGCAGCTCCGGGACGGAGAACACTGAAGCTTTCTTT
CASSSGTENTEAFF
>TRBV20-1|TRBD1|many|TRBJ1-2
TGCAGTGCCCCGTATGGGACAGACTATGGCTACACCTTC
CSAPYGTDYGYTF
>TRBV30|.|few|TRBJ2-1
TGTGCCTGGAGCCTGACGGGATTACTATACAATGAGCAGTTCTTC
CAWSLTGLLYNEQFF
>TRBV12-3/TRBV12-4|.|few|TRBJ2-3
TGTGCCAGCAGTTCGTCGGGACCTAGCACAGATACGCAGTATTTT
CASSSSGPSTDTQYF
>TRBV20-1|TRBD1|many|TRBJ2-7
TGCAGTGCTACCGTTACAGGGGGCAGCCGCCTCTCCTACGAGCAGTACTTC
CSATVTGGSRLSYEQYF
>TRBV19|TRBD1|many|TRBJ2-7
TGTGCCAGTAGTACCTCCCGACAGGGGGCAGATGAGCAGTACTTC
CASSTSRQGADEQYF
>TRBV7-9|TRBD2|many|TRBJ2-1
TGTGCCAGCAGCTTCTGGCGGGGGGGACCCAATGAGCAGTTCTTC
CASSFWRGGPNEQFF
>TRBV7-8|TRBD1|few|TRBJ1-3
TGTGCCAGCAGCCAACGAACAGGGGGTGGAAACACCATATATTTT
CASSQRTGGGNTIYF
>TRBV29-1|TRBD1|.|TRBJ2-5
TGCAGCGTTTTGACAGGGGCGGTACAAGAGACCCAGTACTTC
CSVLTGAVQETQYF
>TRBV3-1|.|few|TRBJ2-2
TGTGCCAGCAGCCGACGAACGGGGCTGAACACCGGGGAGCTGTTTTTT
CASSRRTGLNTGELFF
>TRBV7-2|.|.|TRBJ1-2
TGTGCCAGCAGCTTAACCGCCGGCTACACCTTC
CASSLTAGYTF
>TRBV5-1|.|many|TRBJ2-3
TGCGCCAGCAGCCTTAGCACAGATACGCAGTATTTT
CASSLSTDTQYF
>TRBV20-1|.|.|TRBJ2-1
TGCAGTGCTAGAGATCGAGCGCCCAATGAGCAGTTCTTC
CSARDRAPNEQFF
>TRBV7-9|.|.|TRBJ2-5
TGTGCCAGCAGCTTAAGCACGGAAGAGACCCAGTACTTC
CASSLSTEETQYF
>TRBV4-3|.|.|TRBJ1-6
TGCGCCAGCAGCCGCCAGGACGGGGATAATTCACCCCTCCACTTT
CASSRQDGDNSPLHF
>TRBV29-1|TRBD1|many|TRBJ1-1
TGCAGCGCGTTGGACAGGGGTGCAGGCACTGAAGCTTTCTTT
CSALDRGAGTEAFF
>TRBV28|.|many|TRBJ2-2
TGTGCCAGCAGTTTAGGGACCGGGGAGCTGTTTTTT
CASSLGTGELFF
>TRBV4-3|TRBD1|few|TRBJ2-3
TGCGCCAGCAGCCTAACCACGGGACAGGGGTTGAGCACAGATACGCAGTATTTT
CASSLTTGQGLSTDTQYF
>TRBV6-1|TRBD1|many|TRBJ2-5
TGTGCCAGCAGTTTAAGACAGGGGGGTAGCGAGACCCAGTACTTC
CASSLRQGGSETQYF
>TRBV6-2/TRBV6-3|.|many|TRBJ1-5
TGTGCCAGCAGCCCGACGGGGAGGGTGCAGCCCCAGCATTTT
CASSPTGRVQPQHF
>TRBV6-6|.|.|TRBJ2-1
TGTGCCAGCAGTTACTCTCCGGGGGACCACAATGAGCAGTTCTTC
CASSYSPGDHNEQFF